These 30 T cell receptor beta chains share one sample of origin, sequenced in a study of blood T cell repertoires in COVID-19. Sequenced by immunoSEQ multiplex PCR; TCRdb stores in-frame clones only, minus some. The sample shows about 250,000 clones, about 89% of them seen only once. The sequenced material came from PBMCs or T cells enriched from blood (not recorded which). Receptor source: a man aged 35 to 55 who had recovered from COVID-19.

J is TRBJ1-2 and V is TRBV28; a weak D match, TRBD1 (5 bases). CDR3 length equals 16 residues. Germline lookup yields CDR1 MDHEN and CDR2 SYDVKM. The V end was cut by 3 bases, the J end by 3 bases, with 17 bases between. CDR3: CASSFPIQGYDYGYTF. The CDR3 nucleotides are TGTGCCAGCAGTTTCCCGATTCAGGGTTACGACTATGGCTACACCTTC.

V gene TRBV2 combines with J gene TRBJ2-5, with 10 bases fitting TRBD1. Germline V gene lookup returns CDR1 SNHLY and CDR2 FYNNEI. The CDR3 runs 14 residues. The V and J ends lost 6 bases and 9 bases, in that order; junction bases with no gene match: 10. CDR3 region: CASRLDRGEAAQYF. For the CDR3, the DNA is TGTGCCAGCAGGCTGGACAGGGGGGAGGCGGCCCAGTACTTC.

The chain joins TRBV19 to TRBJ2-1; a weak D match, TRBD2 (5 bases). Germline assignment: CDR1 LNHDA and CDR2 SQIVND (reference sequence). The CDR3 consists of 14 residues. Trimming took 3 bases from V and 4 from J, leaving 10 bases between them. DNA of the CDR3: TGTGCCAGTAGTATCGGGGATGGTTACAATGAGCAGTTCTTC. Translated, it gives CASSIGDGYNEQFF. Drawing the rest from reference TRBV19 and TRBJ2-1, the complete variable domain is DGGITQSPKYLFRKEGQNVTLSCEQNLNHDAMYWYRQDPGQGLRLIYYSQIVNDFQKGDIAEGYSVSREKKESFPLTVTSAQKNPTAFYLCASSIGDGYNEQFFGPGTRLTVL.

CDR3 protein: CASSLYAPGMTGSYEKLFF. The CDR3, as DNA: TGTGCCAGCAGTTTATACGCTCCGGGTATGACAGGGTCATATGAAAAACTGTTTTTT. This chain links TRBV28 with TRBJ1-4; 7 nucleotides align to TRBD1. J lost 6 bases, V lost 1 base, and 17 bases had no gene match. CDR1 MDHEN and CDR2 SYDVKM come from the germline V gene. The CDR3 contains 19 residues.

The rearrangement links TRBV3-1 (or the pseudogene TRBV3-2) to TRBJ1-2, with TRBD1 matching over 7 bases. CDR3 length equals 13 residues. V was pared by 7 bases and J by 8 bases, with 10 bases of the junction left unmatched. CDR1 is LGHDT, CDR2 YNNKEL, per germline (reference sequence). The DNA for the CDR3 is TGTGCCAGCAAGGGTGAGACAGGGTACGGCTACACCTTC. Amino acid sequence: CASKGETGYGYTF.

This CDR3 reads CASSFTGGSSYNEQFF. As DNA, the CDR3 is TGTGCCAGCAGCTTCACGGGCGGGAGCTCCTACAATGAGCAGTTCTTC. The chain employs TRBV7-3 and TRBJ2-1; 7 nucleotides match TRBD2. Germline CDR1 and CDR2: SGHTA and FQGTGA. After removal of 3 bases from V and 0 bases from J, the junction contained 5 bases not matched to a gene. This CDR3 comprises 16 residues.

This chain uses TRBV7-8 with TRBJ1-1, with D perhaps TRBD1 (6 bases). Germline CDR1 and CDR2: SGHVS and FQNEAQ. Trimming removed 7 bases from V and 3 bases from J, with 15 bases in between. The CDR3 has 14 amino acids. CDR3 coding DNA: TGTGCCAGCACCGGGGGGGCTTGGGACACTGAAGCTTTCTTT. As protein: CASTGGAWDTEAFF.

The gene calls are TRBV7-3 and TRBJ2-3; tentatively, D is TRBD1 (5 bases). This CDR3 is 15 amino acids long. Germline V gives CDR1 SGHTA, CDR2 FQGTGA. Trimming shortened V by 4 bases and J by 4 bases, and 15 bases separated the two germline ends. CDR3: CASSSTILGADTQYF. DNA for the CDR3: TGTGCCAGCAGCTCTACTATCCTAGGGGCAGATACGCAGTATTTT.

The chain links TRBV19 to TRBJ2-7; TRBD2 aligns across 7 bases. The V and J ends lost 8 bases and 2 bases, in that order; junction bases with no gene match: 6. The CDR3 length is 13 residues. Germline CDR1 reads LNHDA; CDR2 reads SQIVND (reference sequence). The CDR3 spells CASSGLVTYEQYF. The CDR3 nucleotides read TGTGCCAGTTCTGGACTAGTGACCTACGAGCAGTACTTC. Combining the CDR3 with reference TRBV19 and TRBJ2-7 gives the whole variable domain DGGITQSPKYLFRKEGQNVTLSCEQNLNHDAMYWYRQDPGQGLRLIYYSQIVNDFQKGDIAEGYSVSREKKESFPLTVTSAQKNPTAFYLCASSGLVTYEQYFGPGTRLTVT.

The chain's CDR3 is CASSPTGQGAEAFF. DNA for the CDR3: TGCGCCAGCAGCCCTACAGGGCAGGGAGCTGAAGCTTTCTTT. V usage is TRBV5-1 and J usage is TRBJ1-1, with a possible D match to TRBD1 (6 bases). The CDR3 totals 14 residues. The germline gives CDR1 SGHRS, CDR2 YFSETQ. V dropped 4 bases and J dropped 6 bases, with 16 bases sitting between them.

The chain recombines TRBV5-1 with TRBJ1-2; D perhaps matches TRBD1 (6 bases). V lost 3 bases and J 4 bases, leaving 22 bases between the germline ends. CDR3 length equals 17 residues. CDR1 is SGHRS and CDR2 is YFSETQ in the germline V gene. The CDR3 is CASSSESVEGVGYGYTF. DNA for the CDR3: TGCGCCAGCAGCTCCGAATCTGTTGAGGGGGTCGGCTATGGCTACACCTTC.

The V and J genes are TRBV5-6 and TRBJ1-6, with 8 bases matching TRBD1. The CDR3 sequence is 14 residues long. Unmatched junction bases numbered 5, after V lost 2 bases and J lost 10 bases. Germline CDR1 is SGHDT and CDR2 is YYEEEE. CDR3 in amino acids: CASSFWDRWSPLHF. Written as DNA, the CDR3 is TGTGCCAGCAGCTTTTGGGACAGGTGGTCACCCCTCCACTTT.

The CDR3 DNA is TGTGCCAGCAGTTATTCCGGGACAGAATCTGGAAAGACCCAGTACTTC. Its translation is CASSYSGTESGKTQYF. The chain uses TRBV6-5 and TRBJ2-5; 7 bases align to TRBD1. The length of the CDR3 is 16 residues. Germline lookup yields CDR1 MNHEY and CDR2 SVGAGI. J was trimmed by 6 bases and V by 3 bases; bases with no gene match: 13.

This clone was found a few times. V is TRBV11-1 and J is TRBJ2-7; D is possibly TRBD2 (6 bases). CDR1 is SGHAT and CDR2 is FQDESV in the germline V gene (reference sequence). The CDR3 is 14 amino acids. V was shortened by 0 bases and J by 6 bases, with 12 bases between the two germline ends. CDR3 DNA sequence: TGTGCCAGCAGCTTAGCCGGGGAGGTAGGCGAGCAGTACTTC. Protein: CASSLAGEVGEQYF.

This chain uses TRBV11-3 with TRBJ2-5; maybe TRBD2 (5 bases). The CDR3 spans 14 residues. The V end lost 0 bases, the J end lost 4 bases, and 9 bases lay between the germline ends. Germline CDR1 reads SGHNT; CDR2 reads YENEEA. The CDR3 loop reads CASSLDPSRETQYF. In DNA, the CDR3 is TGTGCCAGCAGCTTAGATCCTAGCAGAGAGACCCAGTACTTC.

The CDR3 coding sequence is TGTGCCAGTAGTAGTTCGGGAGGGCCAAGGGAGCAGTACTTC. This sequence encodes CASSSSGGPREQYF. This chain joins TRBV19 and TRBJ2-7; 8 positions agree with TRBD2. Unmatched junction bases numbered 9, after V lost 4 bases and J lost 7 bases. Germline assignment: CDR1 LNHDA and CDR2 SQIVND (reference sequence). The CDR3 contains 14 residues.

This chain links TRBV18 with TRBJ2-7; 9 bases fit TRBD1. Per the germline V gene, CDR1 is KGHSH and CDR2 is LQKENI. CDR3 length: 16 amino acids. Trimming cost V 5 bases and J 0 bases; bases outside gene matches: 8. Here the CDR3 reads CASSSAGTGSSYEQYF. The CDR3 DNA sequence: TGTGCCAGCTCATCAGCCGGGACAGGGAGCTCCTACGAGCAGTACTTC.

Details on this clone: At one boundary the junction diverges from the germline segment, which might be a read error. The J gene is TRBJ2-2, the V gene TRBV7-3, with a possible D match to TRBD1 (6 bases). Germline CDR1 SGHTA, CDR2 FQGTGA. The CDR3 length is 16 residues. CDR3 region: CASSSRSRDNIGELFF. The CDR3 region has the DNA TGTGCCAGCAGCTCCCGGTCCCGGGACAACATCGGGGAGCTGTTTTTT.

CDR3 DNA: TGTGCCAGCAGCGATGAGTACAGGGTTATAAGTTCACCCCTCCACTTT. Translating it yields CASSDEYRVISSPLHF. The chain recombines TRBV5-5 with TRBJ1-6, with D possibly being TRBD1 (6 bases). The germline gives CDR1 SGHKS, CDR2 YYEKEE (reference sequence). This CDR3 region has 16 residues. Trimming cost V 4 bases and J 9 bases, with 20 bases left between them.

This CDR3 is CASSPLKLEKETQYF. The CDR3 DNA reads as TGTGCCAGCTCACCACTTAAGCTAGAAAAAGAGACCCAGTACTTC. The chain employs TRBV18 and TRBJ2-5; D is unclear. Trimming shortened V by 1 base and J by 3 bases, and 12 bases separated the two germline ends. Germline CDR1 KGHSH, CDR2 LQKENI. CDR3 length: 15 residues.

This chain connects TRBV15 to TRBJ2-5; TRBD2 aligns across 7 bases. Germline assignment: CDR1 LNHNV and CDR2 YYDKDF (reference sequence). V shed 0 bases and J 5 bases; nucleotides not matched to a gene: 3. This CDR3 has 14 residues. As DNA, the CDR3 is TGTGCCACCAGCAGAGATAGGGAGGGGGAGACCCAGTACTTC. Translated, it gives CATSRDREGETQYF. Combining the CDR3 with reference TRBV15 and TRBJ2-5 gives the whole variable domain DAMVIQNPRYQVTQFGKPVTLSCSQTLNHNVMYWYQQKSSQAPKLLFHYYDKDFNNEADTPDNFQSRRPNTSFCFLDIRSPGLGDTAMYLCATSRDREGETQYFGPGTRLLVL.

The chain uses TRBV10-1 and TRBJ1-1, with 8 bases that match TRBD1. Losses at the gene ends were 10 bases for V and 7 bases for J; bases not matched to a gene: 8. Germline lookup yields CDR1 WNHNN and CDR2 SYGVQD (reference sequence). This CDR3 contains 12 residues. The CDR3 sequence: CATRTGTGEAFF. The CDR3 nucleotides read TGCGCCACCCGGACAGGGACGGGTGAAGCTTTCTTT.

This CDR3 reads CASSIGTKRTRETQYF. As DNA, the CDR3 is TGTGCCAGTAGTATAGGGACAAAGAGAACAAGGGAGACCCAGTACTTC. The V call is TRBV19, the J call TRBJ2-5, with D perhaps matching TRBD1 (5 bases). The germline gives CDR1 LNHDA, CDR2 SQIVND (reference sequence). The CDR3 totals 16 residues. The V end was cut by 1 base, the J end by 5 bases, with 17 bases between.

The chain recombines TRBV4-2 with TRBJ1-1; D remains ambiguous. The CDR3 has 13 residues. V was shortened by 0 bases and J by 3 bases, with 5 bases between the two germline ends. CDR1 is LGHNA and CDR2 is YNFKEQ in the germline V gene. CDR3 in DNA: TGTGCCAGCAGCCAAGAGCAGGACACTGAAGCTTTCTTT. Its translation is CASSQEQDTEAFF.

The V call is TRBV21-1, the J call TRBJ2-1; the table's D call, TRBD1, was not checked against the DNA. TRBV21-1 is assigned pseudogene status. The CDR3 consists of 15 residues. CDR3 in DNA: TGTGCCAGCAGCAAAGGGGCACGAGCCCACAATGAGCAGTTCTTC. Protein: CASSKGARAHNEQFF.

The rearrangement joins TRBV3-1 (or the pseudogene TRBV3-2) to TRBJ1-6; D may be TRBD1 (6 bases). V was clipped by 3 bases and J by 7 bases, with 13 bases between them. In germline, CDR1 is LGHDT, CDR2 YNNKEL (reference sequence). The CDR3 spans 15 residues. CDR3 region: CASSHTDRRNSPLHF. CDR3 nucleotide sequence: TGTGCCAGCAGCCACACGGACAGACGAAATTCACCCCTCCACTTT.

The rearrangement uses TRBV21-1 and TRBJ2-4; the table's TRBD2 call for D was not verified on the DNA. TRBV21-1 is listed as a pseudogene. The CDR3 runs 18 residues. The CDR3 here is CASSKVLAGGLAKNIQYF. The DNA for the CDR3 is TGTGCCAGCAGCAAAGTTCTAGCGGGAGGTTTAGCCAAAAACATTCAGTACTTC.

This clone was seen a single time. The rearrangement joins TRBV5-1 to TRBJ2-3, with 7 bases matching TRBD1. With V trimmed by 3 bases and J by 0 bases, 7 bases remained unmatched. The V gene's germline CDR1 is SGHRS and CDR2 YFSETQ. The CDR3 length is 16 residues. CDR3 loop: CASSYYRGGSTDTQYF. The CDR3, as DNA: TGCGCCAGCAGCTACTACAGGGGTGGTAGCACAGATACGCAGTATTTT.

The chain recombines TRBV18 with TRBJ1-5, with 9 bases matching TRBD1. The CDR3 totals 14 residues. The trim removed 4 bases at V and 3 bases at J, leaving 1 base unmatched. CDR1 and CDR2 from the germline V gene are KGHSH and LQKENI. CDR3 nucleotide sequence: TGTGCCAGCTCACGGACAGGGGACAATCAGCCCCAGCATTTT. Protein: CASSRTGDNQPQHF.

The chain joins TRBV7-3 to TRBJ2-3; 14 bases fit TRBD2. In germline, CDR1 is SGHTA, CDR2 FQGTGA. The CDR3 is made up of 17 amino acids. Germline trimming cut 5 bases from V and 7 bases from J; bases unmatched to any gene: 11. CDR3 in amino acids: CASSQGLAGVKGNTQYF. CDR3 DNA sequence: TGTGCCAGCAGCCAGGGACTAGCGGGAGTGAAAGGAAATACGCAGTATTTT.